This entry features one T cell receptor beta chain sequence. The CDR3 sequence is 16 residues long. The V gene's germline CDR1 is LGHDT and CDR2 YNNKEL (reference sequence). The trim removed 1 base at V and 4 bases at J, leaving 9 bases unmatched. TCRdb's table, derived via immunoSEQ multiplex PCR, lists solely in-frame clones and lacks some. The table records tens of thousands of clones, approximately 90% of them present only once. The data originate from a study of blood T cell repertoires in COVID-19. The receptor was derived from a man older than 75 with acute or convalescent COVID-19. The chain employs TRBV3-1 (or the pseudogene TRBV3-2) and TRBJ2-5; 7 positions match TRBD2. Sequences were obtained from peripheral blood. In nucleotides, the CDR3 is TGTGCCAGCAGCCAAGGGTCGCTAGCGGCGCTAGAGACCCAGTACTTC. Its protein is CASSQGSLAALETQYF.